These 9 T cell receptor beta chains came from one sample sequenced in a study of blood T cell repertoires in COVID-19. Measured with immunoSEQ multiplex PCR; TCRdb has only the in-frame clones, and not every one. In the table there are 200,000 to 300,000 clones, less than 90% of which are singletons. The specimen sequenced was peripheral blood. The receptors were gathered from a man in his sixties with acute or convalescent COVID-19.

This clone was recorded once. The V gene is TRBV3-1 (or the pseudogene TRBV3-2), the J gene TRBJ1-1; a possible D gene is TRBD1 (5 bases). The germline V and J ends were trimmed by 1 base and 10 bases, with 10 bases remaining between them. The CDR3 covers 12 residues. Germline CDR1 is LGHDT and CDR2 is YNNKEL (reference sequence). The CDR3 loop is CASSQARGGAFF. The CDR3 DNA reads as TGTGCCAGCAGCCAAGCTCGGGGGGGAGCTTTCTTT.

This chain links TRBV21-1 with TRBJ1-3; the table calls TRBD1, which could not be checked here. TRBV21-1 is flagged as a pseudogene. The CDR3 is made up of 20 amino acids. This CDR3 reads CASSPRSSVGPGVGGNTIYF. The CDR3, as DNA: TGTGCCAGCAGCCCGCGATCGAGCGTGGGTCCAGGGGTGGGAGGAAACACCATATATTTT.

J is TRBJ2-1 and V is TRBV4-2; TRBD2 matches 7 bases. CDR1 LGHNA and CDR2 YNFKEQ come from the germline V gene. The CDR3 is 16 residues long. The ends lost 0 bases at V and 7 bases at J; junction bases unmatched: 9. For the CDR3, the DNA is TGTGCCAGCAGCCAAGATAGCGCGGGAGTGGGGAATGAGCAGTTCTTC. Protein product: CASSQDSAGVGNEQFF.

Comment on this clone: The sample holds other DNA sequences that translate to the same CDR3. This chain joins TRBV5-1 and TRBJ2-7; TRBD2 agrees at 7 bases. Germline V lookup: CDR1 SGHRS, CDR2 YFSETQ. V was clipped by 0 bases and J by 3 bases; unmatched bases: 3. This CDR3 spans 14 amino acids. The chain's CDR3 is CASSLAGGSYEQYF. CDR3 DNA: TGCGCCAGCAGCTTGGCCGGGGGGAGCTACGAGCAGTACTTC.

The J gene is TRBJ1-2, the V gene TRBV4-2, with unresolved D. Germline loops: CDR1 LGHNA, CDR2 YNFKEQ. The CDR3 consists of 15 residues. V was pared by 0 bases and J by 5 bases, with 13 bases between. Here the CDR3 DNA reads TGTGCCAGCAGCCAAGATCCCCAGGCAAGTTATGGCTACACCTTC. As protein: CASSQDPQASYGYTF.

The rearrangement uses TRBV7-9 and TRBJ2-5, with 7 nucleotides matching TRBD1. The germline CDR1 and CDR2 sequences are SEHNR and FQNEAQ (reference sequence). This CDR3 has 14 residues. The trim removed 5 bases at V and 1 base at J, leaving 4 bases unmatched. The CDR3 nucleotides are TGTGCCAGCAGCGCCGGGACAGCCCAAGAGACCCAGTACTTC. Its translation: CASSAGTAQETQYF.

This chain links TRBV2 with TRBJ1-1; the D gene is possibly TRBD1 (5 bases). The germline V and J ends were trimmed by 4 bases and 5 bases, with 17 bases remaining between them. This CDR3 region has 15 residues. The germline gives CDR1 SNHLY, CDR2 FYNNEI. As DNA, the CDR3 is TGTGCCAGCAGTGCTGAAGGGGTAGGCTGGACTGAAGCTTTCTTT. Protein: CASSAEGVGWTEAFF.

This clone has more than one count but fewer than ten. This CDR3 reads CASSLGSSGVVYEQYF. For the CDR3, the DNA is TGTGCCAGCAGCTTAGGAAGTTCGGGAGTGGTCTACGAGCAGTACTTC. The genes are TRBV7-6 and TRBJ2-7; D is possibly TRBD2 (6 bases). V lost 1 base, J lost 3 bases, and 16 bases lay in between. The CDR3 spans 16 residues. Germline V CDR1 and CDR2: SGHVS, FNYEAQ.

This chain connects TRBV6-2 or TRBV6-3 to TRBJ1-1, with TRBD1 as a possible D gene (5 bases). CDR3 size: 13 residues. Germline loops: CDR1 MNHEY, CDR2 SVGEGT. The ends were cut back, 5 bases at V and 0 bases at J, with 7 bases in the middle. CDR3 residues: CASSRTLNTEAFF. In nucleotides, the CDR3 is TGTGCCAGCAGTCGGACATTGAACACTGAAGCTTTCTTT.